This TCR beta chain was documented in a study of blood T cell repertoires in COVID-19. Overall study context: The study drew acute and convalescent COVID-19 samples from the United States, Italy and Spain. PBMCs, B-cell-depleted T cells, or T cells were the source of the cDNA or gDNA that made up the material.

This clone was seen a few times. Trimming took 7 bases from V and 6 from J; bases not matched to a gene: 9. The CDR3 length is 15 residues. CDR1 and CDR2 (germline): MNHEY, SVGAGI. The protocol was immunoSEQ multiplex PCR, while the TCRdb copy is restricted to in-frame clones and leaves out a portion. Of hundreds of thousands of clones listed, about nine tenths were seen once; the top ten hold around 1.4%. The sequenced sample consisted of peripheral blood. This clonotype originated in a woman aged 30 to 39 with active or convalescent COVID-19. This chain joins TRBV6-5 and TRBJ1-5; 10 bases are shared with TRBD1. This CDR3 reads CASTSTGGAGQPQHF. CDR3 nucleotides: TGTGCCAGCACCTCGACAGGGGGCGCAGGTCAGCCCCAGCATTTT.